The 17 T cell receptor beta chains below all came from one sample that was sequenced in a study of CD4+ T cells in melanoma (dated by TCRdb to about 2022). The library was obtained by the immunoSEQ multiplex PCR assay. As stored in TCRdb, this immuneACCESS dataset retains in-frame rearrangements with V and J assigned. A fraction of the clones does not appear; measured against another copy, unresolved V genes explain less than half of the discrepancy, and the remainder lacks a known reason. Here the sample has 110,000 to 150,000 clones; 80% to 95% occur a single time. Roughly 1.4% of the sample is taken by the ten largest. The receptors come from a human donor with melanoma.

The CDR3: CASSSLQGVTANYGYTF. As DNA, the CDR3 is TGTGCCAGCTCATCACTCCAGGGGGTGACAGCTAACTATGGCTACACCTTC. The rearrangement joins TRBV18 to TRBJ1-2; 7 positions agree with TRBD1. The V and J ends lost 5 bases and 0 bases, in that order; junction bases with no gene match: 12. In germline, CDR1 is KGHSH, CDR2 LQKENI. CDR3 length: 17 residues.

The chain employs TRBV15 and TRBJ1-3; TRBD1 is a possible D gene (6 bases). V was trimmed by 7 bases and J by 0 bases, leaving 13 bases between them. Germline lookup yields CDR1 LNHNV and CDR2 YYDKDF (reference sequence). The CDR3 runs 15 residues. The CDR3 reads CATKQDRSSGNTIYF. The CDR3 DNA follows: TGTGCCACCAAACAAGACAGGAGCTCTGGAAACACCATATATTTT.

This chain connects TRBV12-5 to TRBJ1-6; weak D call: TRBD1 (6 bases). Germline V gene data show CDR1 as LGHNT and CDR2 as FRNRAP. The CDR3 sequence is 15 residues long. V was trimmed by 0 bases and J by 10 bases, leaving 13 bases between them. The CDR3 nucleotides are TGTGCTAGTGGTTTGGTACAGGAAGGGGGATCACCCCTCCACTTT. This gives the protein CASGLVQEGGSPLHF.

This clone was counted only a few times. The chain uses TRBV5-1 and TRBJ2-4; D is unclear. V was pared by 4 bases and J by 6 bases, with 14 bases between. The CDR3 length is 14 residues. Per germline, CDR1 SGHRS and CDR2 YFSETQ. The CDR3 protein is CASSPDPPINIQYF. The CDR3 bases are TGCGCCAGCAGCCCCGATCCCCCCATAAACATTCAGTACTTC.

V and J are TRBV7-3 and TRBJ1-3, with D perhaps TRBD1 (5 bases). V lost 5 bases to trimming and J lost 0 bases, with 11 bases between them. This CDR3 comprises 15 residues. CDR1 is SGHTA and CDR2 is FQGTGA in the germline V gene. CDR3 loop: CASSATASSGNTIYF. The CDR3 DNA sequence: TGTGCCAGCAGCGCGACAGCAAGCTCTGGAAACACCATATATTTT.

The chain recombines TRBV10-2 with TRBJ1-2; maybe TRBD1 (6 bases). The CDR3 contains 12 residues. From germline, CDR1 is WSHSY and CDR2 SAAADI. The V end was cut by 6 bases, the J end by 8 bases, with 13 bases between. The CDR3 here is CASSQTGYGYTF. The CDR3 coding sequence is TGCGCCAGCAGCCAAACAGGGTACGGCTACACCTTC.

This rearrangement joins TRBV5-1 to TRBJ2-2, with TRBD1 as a possible D gene (5 bases). The CDR3 has 15 residues. V was trimmed by 1 base and J by 2 bases, leaving 9 bases between them. Germline loops: CDR1 SGHRS, CDR2 YFSETQ. CDR3 nucleotide sequence: TGCGCCAGCAGCTTGACAGGTGCCAACACCGGGGAGCTGTTTTTT. Encoded protein: CASSLTGANTGELFF.

V is TRBV7-9 and J is TRBJ1-3; no clear D. V was cut by 1 base and J by 0 bases, with 7 bases left in between. Germline V gene lookup returns CDR1 SEHNR and CDR2 FQNEAQ (reference sequence). CDR3 length equals 15 residues. CDR3 amino acids: CASSLGESSGNTIYF. The CDR3 DNA is TGTGCCAGCAGCTTAGGCGAGAGCTCTGGAAACACCATATATTTT.

V gene TRBV19 combines with J gene TRBJ2-5; 9 positions agree with TRBD1. The V and J ends lost 3 bases and 5 bases, in that order; junction bases with no gene match: 10. This CDR3 has 16 residues. Germline V gene lookup returns CDR1 LNHDA and CDR2 SQIVND (reference sequence). The CDR3 bases are TGTGCCAGTAGTATGGGGACAGGGTTGGTAGGGGAGACCCAGTACTTC. Protein product: CASSMGTGLVGETQYF.

The chain uses TRBV27 and TRBJ2-1; TRBD2 matches 8 bases. The CDR3 has 15 amino acids. Losses at the gene ends were 5 bases for V and 8 bases for J; bases not matched to a gene: 11. Germline assignment: CDR1 MNHEY and CDR2 SMNVEV (reference sequence). The CDR3 sequence is CASSMGLVGIDEQFF. CDR3 coding DNA: TGTGCCAGCAGTATGGGACTAGTCGGGATCGATGAGCAGTTCTTC.

The rearrangement uses TRBV5-1 and TRBJ2-1, with a possible D match to TRBD1 (7 bases). This CDR3 spans 13 amino acids. Germline CDR1 is SGHRS and CDR2 is YFSETQ. Trimming removed 4 bases from V and 7 bases from J, with 12 bases in between. CDR3 protein: CASSPEGANEQFF. The CDR3 DNA reads as TGCGCCAGCAGCCCGGAGGGGGCTAATGAGCAGTTCTTC.

The rearrangement uses TRBV2 and TRBJ2-2; D remains ambiguous. CDR3 length: 13 residues. Trimming took 5 bases from V and 1 from J, leaving 5 bases between them. The germline V gene has CDR1 SNHLY and CDR2 FYNNEI. CDR3 bases: TGTGCCAGCAGTTGGCAGAACACCGGGGAGCTGTTTTTT. Amino acid sequence: CASSWQNTGELFF.

V gene TRBV6-1 combines with J gene TRBJ1-1, with D perhaps TRBD1 (5 bases). Germline loops: CDR1 MNHNS, CDR2 SASEGT. This CDR3 spans 15 amino acids. The V end lost 1 base, the J end lost 6 bases, and 15 bases lay between the germline ends. The CDR3 loop is CASSEGARPGAEAFF. CDR3 coding DNA: TGTGCCAGCAGTGAAGGCGCCAGGCCGGGGGCTGAAGCTTTCTTT.

The chain recombines TRBV11-2 with TRBJ2-6; either TRBD1 or TRBD2 may fit D (5 bases each). The CDR3 is 15 residues long. The germline V gene has CDR1 SGHAT and CDR2 FQNNGV. Trimming shortened V by 5 bases and J by 4 bases, and 12 bases separated the two germline ends. This CDR3 reads CASSRLGEGANVLTF. CDR3 bases: TGTGCCAGCAGCCGACTGGGGGAGGGGGCCAACGTCCTGACTTTC.

The V call is TRBV19, the J call TRBJ1-3, with 9 bases matching TRBD1. The germline V gene has CDR1 LNHDA and CDR2 SQIVND (reference sequence). The CDR3 spans 17 residues. The J segment lost 0 bases and the V segment lost 7 bases, leaving 10 bases of the junction unmatched. CDR3 residues: CASTRTGVFNSGNTIYF. CDR3 DNA sequence: TGTGCCAGTACAAGGACAGGGGTGTTTAACTCTGGAAACACCATATATTTT.

V gene TRBV27 combines with J gene TRBJ1-5, with D hard to call. The CDR3 extends over 14 amino acids. Germline V CDR1 and CDR2: MNHEY, SMNVEV (reference sequence). Trimming stripped 4 bases from V and 7 bases from J, with 14 bases between. CDR3 sequence (DNA): TGTGCCAGCAGTTCGAATGAGGTAGGGCAGCCCCAGCATTTT. This translates into CASSSNEVGQPQHF.

This clone was seen a handful of times. The chain carries TRBV11-2 and TRBJ1-2; D possibly corresponds to TRBD1 (6 bases). Looked up from germline, CDR1 is SGHAT and CDR2 is FQNNGV. Trimming took off 1 base at V and 8 bases at J, with 8 bases between the two ends. The CDR3 has 12 residues. The CDR3 nucleotides read TGTGCCAGCAGCTTAGGGGGGCTGGGCTACACCTTC. It encodes CASSLGGLGYTF.